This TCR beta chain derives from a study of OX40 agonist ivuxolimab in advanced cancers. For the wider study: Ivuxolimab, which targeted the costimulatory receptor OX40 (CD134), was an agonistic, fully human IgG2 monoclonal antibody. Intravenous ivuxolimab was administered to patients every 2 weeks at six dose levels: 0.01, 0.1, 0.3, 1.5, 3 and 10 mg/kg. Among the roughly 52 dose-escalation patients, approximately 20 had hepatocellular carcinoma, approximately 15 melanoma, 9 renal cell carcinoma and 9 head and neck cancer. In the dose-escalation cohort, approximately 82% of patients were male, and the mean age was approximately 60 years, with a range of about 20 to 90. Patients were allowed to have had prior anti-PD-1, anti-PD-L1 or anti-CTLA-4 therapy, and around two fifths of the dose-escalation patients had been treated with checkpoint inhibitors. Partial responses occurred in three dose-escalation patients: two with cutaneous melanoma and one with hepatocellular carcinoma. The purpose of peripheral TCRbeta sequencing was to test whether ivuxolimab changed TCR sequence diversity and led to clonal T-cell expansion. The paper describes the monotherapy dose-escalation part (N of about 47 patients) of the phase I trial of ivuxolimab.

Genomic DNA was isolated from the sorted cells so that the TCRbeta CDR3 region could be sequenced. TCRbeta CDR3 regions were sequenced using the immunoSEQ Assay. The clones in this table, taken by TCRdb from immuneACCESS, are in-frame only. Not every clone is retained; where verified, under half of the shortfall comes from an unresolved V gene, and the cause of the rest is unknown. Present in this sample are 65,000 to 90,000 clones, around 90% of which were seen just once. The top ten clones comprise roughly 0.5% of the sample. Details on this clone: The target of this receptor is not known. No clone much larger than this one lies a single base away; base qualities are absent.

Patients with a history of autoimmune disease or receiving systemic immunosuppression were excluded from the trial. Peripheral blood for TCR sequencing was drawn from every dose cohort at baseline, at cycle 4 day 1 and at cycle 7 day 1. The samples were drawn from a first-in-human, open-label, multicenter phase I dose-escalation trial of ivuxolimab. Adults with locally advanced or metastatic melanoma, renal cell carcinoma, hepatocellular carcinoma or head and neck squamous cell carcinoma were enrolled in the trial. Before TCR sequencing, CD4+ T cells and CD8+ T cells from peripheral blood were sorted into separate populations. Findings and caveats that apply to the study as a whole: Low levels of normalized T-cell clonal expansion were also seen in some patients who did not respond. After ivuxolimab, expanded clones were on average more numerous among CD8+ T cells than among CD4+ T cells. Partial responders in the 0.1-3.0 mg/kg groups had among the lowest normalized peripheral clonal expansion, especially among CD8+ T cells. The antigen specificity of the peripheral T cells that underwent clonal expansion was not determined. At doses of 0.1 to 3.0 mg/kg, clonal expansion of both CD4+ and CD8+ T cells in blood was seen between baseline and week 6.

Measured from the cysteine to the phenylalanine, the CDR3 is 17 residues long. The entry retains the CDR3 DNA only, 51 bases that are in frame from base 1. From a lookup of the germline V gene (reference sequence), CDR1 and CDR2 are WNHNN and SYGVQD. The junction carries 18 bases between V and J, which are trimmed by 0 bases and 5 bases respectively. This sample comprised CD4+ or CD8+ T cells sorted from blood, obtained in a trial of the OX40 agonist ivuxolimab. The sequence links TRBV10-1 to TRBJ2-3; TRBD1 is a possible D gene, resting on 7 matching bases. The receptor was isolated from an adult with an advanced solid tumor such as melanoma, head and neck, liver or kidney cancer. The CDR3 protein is CASSESSDRDSLDTQYF. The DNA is TGCGCCAGCAGTGAGTCGTCAGACAGGGACTCATTAGATACGCAGTATTTT.